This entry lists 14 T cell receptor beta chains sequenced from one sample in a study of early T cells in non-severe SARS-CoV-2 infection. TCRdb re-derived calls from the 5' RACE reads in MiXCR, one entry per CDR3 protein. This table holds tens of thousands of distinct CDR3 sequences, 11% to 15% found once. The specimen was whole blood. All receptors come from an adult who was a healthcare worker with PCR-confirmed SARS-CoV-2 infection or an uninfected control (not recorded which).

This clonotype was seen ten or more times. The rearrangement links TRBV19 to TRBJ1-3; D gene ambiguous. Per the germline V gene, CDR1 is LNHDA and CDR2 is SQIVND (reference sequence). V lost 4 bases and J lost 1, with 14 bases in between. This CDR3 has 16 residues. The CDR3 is CASSSPRSLSGNTIYF. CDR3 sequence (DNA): TGTGCCAGTAGTAGCCCCCGCTCTTTATCTGGAAACACCATATATTTT.

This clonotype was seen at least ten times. Written as DNA, the CDR3 is TGTGCCAGCAGCTGGAGCGGGAACACCGGGGAGCTGTTTTTT. Protein sequence: CASSWSGNTGELFF. The J gene is TRBJ2-2, the V gene TRBV11-2, with TRBD2 as a possible D gene (5 bases). Trimming cost V 4 bases and J 1 base, with 7 bases left between them. The CDR3 is 14 amino acids. The germline gives CDR1 SGHAT, CDR2 FQNNGV. Full variable domain (rest looked up from reference TRBV11-2 and TRBJ2-2): EAGVAQSPRYKIIEKRQSVAFWCNPISGHATLYWYQQILGQGPKLLIQFQNNGVVDDSQLPKDRFSAERLKGVDSTLKIQPAKLEDSAVYLCASSWSGNTGELFFGEGSRLTVL.

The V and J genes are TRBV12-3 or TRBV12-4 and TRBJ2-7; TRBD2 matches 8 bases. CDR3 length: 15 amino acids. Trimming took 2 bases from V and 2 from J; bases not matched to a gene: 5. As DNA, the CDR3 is TGTGCCAGCAGTTTACGGGGGGGACCCACCTACGAGCAGTACTTC. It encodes CASSLRGGPTYEQYF.

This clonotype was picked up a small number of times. The CDR3: CASSSALSPRTGSNYGYTF. As DNA, the CDR3 is TGTGCCAGCAGTTCTGCCCTTAGCCCCAGGACAGGGTCCAACTATGGCTACACCTTC. This chain links TRBV6-2 or TRBV6-3 with TRBJ1-2, with 8 bases that match TRBD1. The germline V gene encodes CDR1 MNHEY and CDR2 SVGEGT. The CDR3 runs 19 residues. The V and J ends lost 4 bases and 2 bases, in that order; junction bases with no gene match: 18.

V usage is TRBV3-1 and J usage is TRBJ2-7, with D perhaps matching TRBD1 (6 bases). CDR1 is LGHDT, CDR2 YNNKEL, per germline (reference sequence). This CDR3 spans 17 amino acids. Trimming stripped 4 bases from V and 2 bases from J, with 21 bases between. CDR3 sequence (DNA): TGTGCCAGCAGCCGTGGACCACAGGGTTACATCCCCTACGAGCAGTACTTC. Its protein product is CASSRGPQGYIPYEQYF.

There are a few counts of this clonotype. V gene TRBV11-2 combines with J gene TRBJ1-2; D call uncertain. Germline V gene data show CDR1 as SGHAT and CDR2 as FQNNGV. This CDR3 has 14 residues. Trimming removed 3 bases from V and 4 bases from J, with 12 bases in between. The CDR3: CASSFPDGAYGYTF. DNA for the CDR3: TGTGCCAGCAGCTTCCCCGACGGAGCCTATGGCTACACCTTC.

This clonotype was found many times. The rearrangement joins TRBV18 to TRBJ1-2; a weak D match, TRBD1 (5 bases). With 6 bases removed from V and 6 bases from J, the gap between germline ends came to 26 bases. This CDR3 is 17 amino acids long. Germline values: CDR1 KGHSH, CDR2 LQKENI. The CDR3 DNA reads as TGTGCCAGCTCTCCCCCCGGGACCGGAGTTTCAGTCGATGGCTACACCTTC. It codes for CASSPPGTGVSVDGYTF.

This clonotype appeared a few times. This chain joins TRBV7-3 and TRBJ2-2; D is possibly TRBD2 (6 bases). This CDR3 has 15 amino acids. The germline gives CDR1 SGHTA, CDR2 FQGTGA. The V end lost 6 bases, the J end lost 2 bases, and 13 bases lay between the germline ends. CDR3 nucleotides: TGTGCCAGCAGTCTCCTAGGACTAAACACCGGGGAGCTGTTTTTT. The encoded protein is CASSLLGLNTGELFF. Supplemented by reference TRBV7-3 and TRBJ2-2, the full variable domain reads GAGVSQTPSNKVTEKGKYVELRCDPISGHTALYWYRQSLGQGPEFLIYFQGTGAADDSGLPNDRFFAVRPEGSVSTLKIQRTERGDSAVYLCASSLLGLNTGELFFGEGSRLTVL.

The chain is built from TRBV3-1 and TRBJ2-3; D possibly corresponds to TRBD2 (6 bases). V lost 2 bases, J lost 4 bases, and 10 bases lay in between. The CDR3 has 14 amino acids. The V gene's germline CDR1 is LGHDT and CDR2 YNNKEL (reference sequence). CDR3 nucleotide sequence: TGTGCCAGCAGCCAAAGACGGGGGTCAGATACGCAGTATTTT. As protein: CASSQRRGSDTQYF.

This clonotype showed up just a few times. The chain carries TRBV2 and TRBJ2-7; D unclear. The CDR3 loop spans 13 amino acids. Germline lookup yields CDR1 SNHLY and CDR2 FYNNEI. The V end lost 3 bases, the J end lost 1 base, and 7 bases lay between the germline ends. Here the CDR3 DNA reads TGTGCCAGCAGTGATAACGCTTCCTACGAGCAGTACTTC. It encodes CASSDNASYEQYF.

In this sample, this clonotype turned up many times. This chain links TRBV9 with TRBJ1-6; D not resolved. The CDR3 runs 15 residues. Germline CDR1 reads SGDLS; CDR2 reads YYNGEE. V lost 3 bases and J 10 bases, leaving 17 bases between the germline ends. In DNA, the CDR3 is TGTGCCAGCAGCGGACCGCTTCTGGAAGGGTCACCCCTCCACTTT. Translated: CASSGPLLEGSPLHF.

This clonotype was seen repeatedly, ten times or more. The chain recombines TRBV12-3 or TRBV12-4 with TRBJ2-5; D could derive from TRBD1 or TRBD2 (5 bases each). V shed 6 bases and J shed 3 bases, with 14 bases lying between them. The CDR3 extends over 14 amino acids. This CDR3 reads CASRTTGAKETQYF. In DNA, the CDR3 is TGTGCCAGCAGAACGACCGGGGCCAAAGAGACCCAGTACTTC.

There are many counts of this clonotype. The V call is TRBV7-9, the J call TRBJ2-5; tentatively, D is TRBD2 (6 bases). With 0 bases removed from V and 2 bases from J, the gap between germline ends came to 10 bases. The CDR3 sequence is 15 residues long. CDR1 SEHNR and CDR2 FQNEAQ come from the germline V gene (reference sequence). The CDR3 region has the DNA TGTGCCAGCAGCTTAGCGCTCGGGGGACAAGAGACCCAGTACTTC. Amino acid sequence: CASSLALGGQETQYF.

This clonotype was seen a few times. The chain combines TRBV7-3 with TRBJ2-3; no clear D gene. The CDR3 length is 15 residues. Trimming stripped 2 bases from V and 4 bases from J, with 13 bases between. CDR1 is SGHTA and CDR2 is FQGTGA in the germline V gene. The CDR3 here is CASSLGAPSPDTQYF. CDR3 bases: TGTGCCAGCAGCTTAGGAGCCCCTTCCCCAGATACGCAGTATTTT.